The 8 T cell receptor beta chains in this list originate from one sample, sequenced in a study of blood T cell repertoires in COVID-19. Sequenced by immunoSEQ multiplex PCR; TCRdb stores in-frame clones only, minus some. The sample holds 400,000 to 550,000 clones, 70% to 90% seen once. The source material was PBMCs or T cells enriched from blood (not recorded which). Source of these receptors: a woman in her late teens or twenties with acute COVID-19.

This sequence joins TRBV28 and TRBJ2-1; TRBD2 is a possible D gene (5 bases). The CDR3 length is 12 residues. Trimming stripped 5 bases from V and 8 bases from J, with 10 bases between. Germline lookup yields CDR1 MDHEN and CDR2 SYDVKM. CDR3 region: CASSGLGDEQFF. DNA for the CDR3: TGTGCCAGCAGTGGTCTCGGGGATGAGCAGTTCTTC.

This clone was seen once. The chain is built from TRBV2 and TRBJ1-2, with 7 bases identical to TRBD1. Germline CDR1 reads SNHLY; CDR2 reads FYNNEI. The V segment lost 8 bases and the J segment 0 bases; nucleotides outside the gene matches: 6. The CDR3 loop spans 14 amino acids. Here the CDR3 DNA reads TGTGCCAGCTTCTCCCAGGGGGCTAACTATGGCTACACCTTC. Its protein product is CASFSQGANYGYTF.

The V and J genes are TRBV9 and TRBJ1-1, with TRBD1 identical over 8 bases. Germline-derived CDR1 and CDR2 are SGDLS and YYNGEE. V lost 4 bases, J lost 7 bases, and 21 bases stayed unmatched. The CDR3 length is 18 residues. CDR3 nucleotide sequence: TGTGCCAGCAGCCCAGGCCAACGGCAGCGACAGGGGCTTGGTGAAGCTTTCTTT. It translates to CASSPGQRQRQGLGEAFF.

On this clone: Its ends do not fully match the called genes, so a read error is possible. This chain links TRBV2 with TRBJ1-5; unclear D gene. The CDR3 contains 13 residues. Germline-derived CDR1 and CDR2 are SNHLY and FYNNEI. The chain's CDR3 is CASNEERDQPQHF. CDR3 in DNA: TGTGCCAGCAATGAAGAGAGGGATCAGCCCCAGCATTTT.

The chain links TRBV29-1 to TRBJ2-5; possibly TRBD1 for D (5 bases). The germline V gene encodes CDR1 SQVTM and CDR2 ANQGSEA. Deletions cut 8 bases from V and 2 bases from J, with 12 bases between. This CDR3 has 12 residues. CDR3 region: CSYPHRQETQYF. The CDR3 DNA reads as TGCAGCTATCCTCACAGGCAAGAGACCCAGTACTTC.

J is TRBJ1-2 and V is TRBV12-5, with 11 bases that match TRBD1. Per germline, CDR1 LGHNT and CDR2 FRNRAP. The length of the CDR3 is 15 residues. The ends lost 6 bases at V and 4 bases at J; junction bases unmatched: 7. In nucleotides, the CDR3 is TGTGCTAGTGGAACGGGGACAGGGGGTTCCTATGGCTACACCTTC. Residues: CASGTGTGGSYGYTF.

The rearrangement links TRBV10-3 to TRBJ2-1; TRBD2 matches at 10 bases. V shed 9 bases, J shed 4 bases, and the junction held 9 bases outside the gene matches. From germline, CDR1 is ENHRY and CDR2 SYGVKD. The CDR3 is 15 residues long. CDR3 region: CAISIAGGQYNEQFF. In nucleotides, the CDR3 is TGTGCCATATCGATAGCGGGAGGTCAGTACAATGAGCAGTTCTTC.

The chain employs TRBV4-1 and TRBJ2-3; 7 bases match TRBD1. CDR1 and CDR2 from the germline V gene are MGHRA and YSYEKL. Germline trimming cut 3 bases from V and 6 bases from J; bases unmatched to any gene: 9. The CDR3 consists of 15 residues. CDR3 amino acids: CASSHVRDRDDTQYF. Here the CDR3 DNA reads TGCGCCAGCAGCCATGTCCGGGACAGAGATGATACGCAGTATTTT.